This TCR beta chain was observed in a study of T cell changes during pregnancy in multiple sclerosis. Profiled with immunoSEQ multiplex PCR; TCRdb holds only in-frame clones, not every one. This sample has tens of thousands of clones, with about 92% found just once. This receptor was identified in a female donor in good health, enrolled as a control in a pregnancy study. The specimen was peripheral blood, collected in the first trimester of pregnancy.

CDR3 amino acids: CASSIAEGGPTDTQYF. The CDR3 DNA reads as TGTGCCAGTAGTATAGCGGAGGGGGGGCCTACAGATACGCAGTATTTT. The chain uses TRBV19 and TRBJ2-3; a possible D gene is TRBD2 (7 bases). The germline CDR1 and CDR2 sequences are LNHDA and SQIVND (reference sequence). The length of the CDR3 is 16 residues. V gave up 1 base and J gave up 3 bases, with 14 bases separating them.